These 29 T cell receptor beta chains originate from one sample sequenced in a study of blood T cell repertoires in COVID-19. Repertoires were generated with immunoSEQ multiplex PCR, while TCRdb's copy carries only in-frame clones and drops some. This sample has under 300,000 clones, with 88% found just once. The material sequenced was PBMCs or T cells enriched from blood (not recorded which). The receptors were gathered from a woman aged 55-70 years in a cohort exposed to, infected with or recovered from COVID-19 (not recorded which).

The gene calls are TRBV14 and TRBJ1-4, with D possibly TRBD1 on 5 matching bases. This CDR3 has 17 residues. V was shortened by 2 bases and J by 7 bases, with 20 bases between the two germline ends. The V gene's germline CDR1 is SGHDN and CDR2 FVKESK. The CDR3 sequence: CASSQRPGVYAGEKLFF. The DNA of the CDR3 is TGTGCCAGCAGCCAAAGGCCGGGGGTGTATGCTGGTGAAAAACTGTTTTTT.

This clone has just one count. The chain links TRBV18 to TRBJ1-5; TRBD1 is a possible D gene (6 bases). The ends were cut back, 4 bases at V and 3 bases at J, with 16 bases in the middle. The CDR3 is 16 amino acids. Germline lookup yields CDR1 KGHSH and CDR2 LQKENI. CDR3 coding DNA: TGTGCCAGCTCACTGGCACAGGGTTGGACCAATCAGCCCCAGCATTTT. Translating it yields CASSLAQGWTNQPQHF.

The V gene is TRBV18, the J gene TRBJ2-3; a possible D gene is TRBD1 (6 bases). This CDR3 spans 13 amino acids. Per germline, CDR1 KGHSH and CDR2 LQKENI. The ends were cut back, 0 bases at V and 12 bases at J, with 13 bases in the middle. This CDR3 reads CASSPPVTGLQYF. CDR3 nucleotide sequence: TGTGCCAGCTCACCACCCGTAACAGGGCTTCAGTATTTT.

The V gene is TRBV19, the J gene TRBJ2-7; 7 positions agree with TRBD2. Trimming cost V 5 bases and J 0 bases; bases outside gene matches: 10. The CDR3 has 16 amino acids. The germline CDR1 and CDR2 sequences are LNHDA and SQIVND (reference sequence). This chain's CDR3 is CASSLWGDYGSYEQYF. The CDR3 DNA sequence: TGTGCCAGTAGTCTTTGGGGGGACTACGGCTCCTACGAGCAGTACTTC.

Comments on this clone: Within the sample, other DNA sequences also encode this same CDR3. The gene calls are TRBV28 and TRBJ1-2, with D possibly matching TRBD1 (5 bases). Germline loops: CDR1 MDHEN, CDR2 SYDVKM. This CDR3 is built from 12 residues. Trimming pared 4 bases from V and 5 bases from J, leaving 8 bases between. CDR3 loop: CASSWQGYGYTF. The CDR3 region has the DNA TGTGCCAGCAGTTGGCAGGGATATGGCTACACCTTC.

The chain has TRBV7-3 and TRBJ2-1; D is perhaps TRBD1 (5 bases). V lost 5 bases and J 9 bases, leaving 20 bases between the germline ends. Looked up from germline, CDR1 is SGHTA and CDR2 is FQGTGA. The CDR3 is made up of 15 amino acids. The CDR3 reads CASSPQTQGGTEQFF. Written as DNA, the CDR3 is TGTGCCAGCAGCCCCCAAACTCAGGGTGGTACTGAGCAGTTCTTC.

The chain links TRBV28 to TRBJ2-4; D is perhaps TRBD1 (6 bases). From germline, CDR1 is MDHEN and CDR2 SYDVKM. The CDR3 spans 14 residues. V gave up 10 bases and J gave up 12 bases, with 25 bases separating them. The CDR3 is CANQGTALKPGQYF. DNA of the CDR3: TGTGCCAACCAGGGGACCGCTCTTAAACCGGGTCAGTACTTC.

In its sample, this clone was seen once. The genes are TRBV6-5 and TRBJ2-3; D ambiguous. Germline CDR1 is MNHEY and CDR2 is SVGAGI. V gave up 7 bases and J gave up 0 bases, with 8 bases separating them. This CDR3 region has 13 residues. CDR3 protein: CASTPRSTDTQYF. The DNA of the CDR3 is TGTGCCAGCACCCCTCGTAGCACAGATACGCAGTATTTT.

The chain links TRBV27 to TRBJ1-4; D ambiguous. V was shortened by 6 bases and J by 4 bases, with 9 bases between the two germline ends. This CDR3 has 13 amino acids. The germline V gene has CDR1 MNHEY and CDR2 SMNVEV (reference sequence). The DNA for the CDR3 is TGTGCCAGCAGATCTCGGGTTAATGAAAAACTGTTTTTT. Its protein is CASRSRVNEKLFF.

V usage is TRBV4-3 and J usage is TRBJ2-3; possible D gene TRBD1, 5 bases. Trimming pared 0 bases from V and 6 bases from J, leaving 7 bases between. CDR3 length: 13 amino acids. CDR1 is LGHNA, CDR2 YSLEER, per germline. The CDR3 is CASSQDGADTQYF. DNA of the CDR3: TGCGCCAGCAGCCAAGATGGGGCGGATACGCAGTATTTT.

The V call is TRBV4-1, the J call TRBJ2-5, with 11 bases fitting TRBD1. CDR3 size: 16 residues. Per the germline V gene, CDR1 is MGHRA and CDR2 is YSYEKL. V lost 0 bases and J lost 4; bases outside the gene matches: 4. The CDR3 DNA follows: TGCGCCAGCAGCCAAGAAGGGACAGGGGGTAGAGAGACCCAGTACTTC. Its translation: CASSQEGTGGRETQYF.

The genes are TRBV6-6 and TRBJ2-7, with D possibly being TRBD1 (6 bases). The CDR3 is 14 amino acids. The germline gives CDR1 MNHNY, CDR2 SVGAGI (reference sequence). Trimming cost V 2 bases and J 3 bases, with 11 bases left between them. CDR3 amino acids: CASSYGQSLYEQYF. CDR3 DNA: TGTGCCAGCAGTTACGGACAGAGCCTCTACGAGCAGTACTTC.

The J gene is TRBJ1-4, the V gene TRBV18, with 8 bases lining up with TRBD1. In germline, CDR1 is KGHSH, CDR2 LQKENI. V lost 3 bases and J lost 5; bases outside the gene matches: 8. The CDR3 has 16 amino acids. The DNA of the CDR3 is TGTGCCAGCTCACCCTCAGCCAGGGGGCGAAATGAAAAACTGTTTTTT. Its translation: CASSPSARGRNEKLFF. The full variable domain, in which reference TRBV18 and TRBJ1-4 provide the parts outside the CDR3, is NAGVMQNPRHLVRRRGQEARLRCSPMKGHSHVYWYRQLPEEGLKFMVYLQKENIIDESGMPKERFSAEFPKEGPSILRIQQVVRGDSAAYFCASSPSARGRNEKLFFGSGTQLSVL.

The chain carries TRBV6-5 and TRBJ2-7; D might be TRBD2 (7 bases). The CDR3 sequence is 14 residues long. The germline V and J ends were trimmed by 6 bases and 4 bases, with 16 bases remaining between them. CDR1 and CDR2 (germline): MNHEY, SVGAGI. The CDR3 spells CASRKGGIYYEQYF. DNA of the CDR3: TGTGCCAGCAGGAAGGGGGGGATTTATTACGAGCAGTACTTC.

The chain joins TRBV5-6 to TRBJ2-7, with TRBD2 identical over 15 bases. The trim removed 4 bases at V and 3 bases at J, leaving 5 bases unmatched. This CDR3 contains 16 residues. Germline V CDR1 and CDR2: SGHDT, YYEEEE. The CDR3 loop reads CASSPGTSGGFYEQYF. The CDR3 bases are TGTGCCAGCAGCCCAGGGACTAGCGGGGGGTTCTACGAGCAGTACTTC.

This chain joins TRBV9 and TRBJ2-2; D ambiguous. V shed 5 bases and J shed 4 bases, with 15 bases lying between them. The CDR3 is 15 amino acids. Germline loops: CDR1 SGDLS, CDR2 YYNGEE. In DNA form, the CDR3 reads TGTGCCAGCAGAAGTGGAGACGAACTCACCGGGGAGCTGTTTTTT. It is translated as CASRSGDELTGELFF.

V and J are TRBV7-2 and TRBJ2-3; no clear D gene. Trimming pared 1 base from V and 6 bases from J, leaving 14 bases between. From germline, CDR1 is SGHTA and CDR2 FQGNSA. The CDR3 consists of 15 residues. CDR3 bases: TGTGCCAGCAGCTTAGACGGATTCGGAGCGGATACGCAGTATTTT. Its translation is CASSLDGFGADTQYF.

The CDR3 DNA reads as TGTGCCAGCAGGAAGACAGTCACAGATACGCAGTATTTT. It codes for CASRKTVTDTQYF. The chain employs TRBV9 and TRBJ2-3; a weak D match, TRBD1 (5 bases). CDR1 is SGDLS and CDR2 is YYNGEE in the germline V gene. The CDR3 has 13 amino acids. Trimming stripped 5 bases from V and 2 bases from J, with 9 bases between.

The chain employs TRBV5-6 and TRBJ1-5; 10 bases fit TRBD1. Germline CDR1 reads SGHDT; CDR2 reads YYEEEE. This CDR3 has 15 residues. With 1 base clipped from V and 6 bases from J, the junction kept 4 bases outside the gene matches. This chain's CDR3 is CASSLRTGGTQPQHF. CDR3 nucleotide sequence: TGTGCCAGCAGCTTGCGGACAGGGGGAACTCAGCCCCAGCATTTT.

The chain recombines TRBV3-1 (or the pseudogene TRBV3-2) with TRBJ1-5; 12 nucleotides match TRBD1. J gave up 7 bases and V 4 bases, and 2 bases lay outside the gene matches. Per germline, CDR1 LGHDT and CDR2 YNNKEL (reference sequence). This CDR3 has 14 amino acids. CDR3 bases: TGTGCCAGCAGCCCGGGGACAGGGGGCCAGCCCCAGCATTTT. Protein sequence: CASSPGTGGQPQHF.

The chain uses TRBV2 and TRBJ1-2; 8 nucleotides align to TRBD1. From germline, CDR1 is SNHLY and CDR2 FYNNEI. Trimming took 6 bases from V and 4 from J; bases not matched to a gene: 1. This CDR3 region has 12 residues. CDR3 coding DNA: TGTGCCAGCAGAGGGACAGGCTATGGCTACACCTTC. This sequence encodes CASRGTGYGYTF.

V gene TRBV3-1 (or the pseudogene TRBV3-2) combines with J gene TRBJ2-7; D is unclear. Germline V lookup: CDR1 LGHDT, CDR2 YNNKEL (reference sequence). This CDR3 has 12 amino acids. V dropped 1 base and J dropped 4 bases, with 5 bases sitting between them. The CDR3 sequence is CASSQGRYEQYF. In nucleotides, the CDR3 is TGTGCCAGCAGCCAAGGTCGTTACGAGCAGTACTTC.

The gene calls are TRBV5-6 and TRBJ2-4; unclear D gene. The V gene's germline CDR1 is SGHDT and CDR2 YYEEEE. The CDR3 length is 14 residues. Trimming stripped 1 base from V and 0 bases from J, with 5 bases between. The CDR3 coding sequence is TGTGCCAGCAGCTTGTTCGTAGCCAAAAACATTCAGTACTTC. This codes for CASSLFVAKNIQYF.

This sequence joins TRBV7-3 and TRBJ2-1; the match to TRBD1 covers 7 bases. Trimming removed 8 bases from V and 10 bases from J; junction bases left unmatched: 14. This CDR3 contains 14 residues. CDR1 SGHTA and CDR2 FQGTGA come from the germline V gene. CDR3: CASGSRGLEREQFF. CDR3 DNA sequence: TGTGCCAGCGGCTCCAGGGGGTTGGAAAGGGAGCAGTTCTTC.

This clone was detected only a few times. The chain has TRBV30 and TRBJ2-2; 7 positions match TRBD2. Germline V lookup: CDR1 GTSNPN, CDR2 SVGIG (reference sequence). This CDR3 is 14 amino acids long. The junction had 7 bases not matched to a gene; V was cut back by 1 base and J by 8 bases. The CDR3 sequence: CAWSAGLRAGELFF. CDR3 sequence (DNA): TGTGCCTGGAGTGCGGGACTACGAGCTGGGGAGCTGTTTTTT.

The V and J genes are TRBV6-5 and TRBJ2-7; 7 nucleotides agree with TRBD1. The germline gives CDR1 MNHEY, CDR2 SVGAGI. V lost 8 bases and J lost 3; bases outside the gene matches: 7. The CDR3 totals 13 residues. The CDR3 DNA follows: TGTGCCAGCCTATCCGGGACAGACTACGAGCAGTACTTC. It translates to CASLSGTDYEQYF.

The V call is TRBV4-2, the J call TRBJ2-1, with D possibly matching TRBD2 (6 bases). Trimming took off 1 base at V and 0 bases at J, with 13 bases between the two ends. The CDR3 is made up of 17 amino acids. The germline V gene has CDR1 LGHNA and CDR2 YNFKEQ. The CDR3 sequence is CASSQGTSWSSYNEQFF. The CDR3 nucleotides are TGTGCCAGCAGCCAAGGAACTAGCTGGAGCTCCTACAATGAGCAGTTCTTC.

This sequence joins TRBV28 and TRBJ2-7, with a possible D match to TRBD1 (5 bases). This CDR3 has 13 amino acids. Deletions cut 5 bases from V and 2 bases from J, with 10 bases between. CDR1 is MDHEN, CDR2 SYDVKM, per germline. DNA for the CDR3: TGTGCCAGCAGTATGGGGCCCGCCTACGAGCAGTACTTC. Translation gives CASSMGPAYEQYF.

This CDR3 is CASSPSGGQETQYF. CDR3 DNA: TGTGCCAGCAGCCCATCAGGGGGCCAAGAGACCCAGTACTTC. The chain links TRBV5-4 to TRBJ2-5, with TRBD1 identical over 7 bases. This CDR3 is 14 amino acids long. Germline CDR1 and CDR2: SGHNT and YYREEE (reference sequence). With 4 bases clipped from V and 1 base from J, the junction kept 4 bases outside the gene matches.